These 2 T cell receptor beta chains were sequenced from one sample in a study of sequential checkpoint blockade in melanoma. Treatment indicated: randomized to nivolumab then ipilimumab (arm A) or the reverse (arm B). Libraries were prepared by immunoSEQ multiplex PCR; TCRdb keeps only in-frame clonotypes and omits some of them. The data hold 34,000 or so clones, with under 90% observed a single time. Here the sequenced sample was CD8+ T cells sorted from blood (inferred from file names), taken from a patient given nivolumab and ipilimumab in sequence. The receptors come from a human donor with melanoma.

The chain links TRBV4-1 to TRBJ1-1; D uncertain. Germline CDR1 is MGHRA and CDR2 is YSYEKL. Trimming removed 1 base from V and 1 base from J, with 7 bases in between. The CDR3 length is 14 residues. CDR3 DNA: TGCGCCAGCAGCCAAGTAATTCGGAACACTGAAGCTTTCTTT. The encoded protein is CASSQVIRNTEAFF.

The J gene is TRBJ1-4, the V gene TRBV11-2, with 8 bases fitting TRBD1. Germline V gene data show CDR1 as SGHAT and CDR2 as FQNNGV. The CDR3 length is 15 residues. V shed 1 base, J shed 7 bases, and the junction held 5 bases outside the gene matches. The chain's CDR3 is CASSLGTGLGEKLFF. The CDR3 DNA is TGTGCCAGCAGCTTAGGGACAGGGTTGGGTGAAAAACTGTTTTTT.